Following are 11 T cell receptor beta chains from one sample sequenced in a study of shared clonotypes between healthy human individuals. Clones were read by immunoSEQ multiplex PCR, and TCRdb kept only the in-frame ones, dropping some. The sample contains some 580,000 clones, about 96% of which appear only once. The specimen sequenced was naive CD4+ T cells sorted from blood. Subset denoted: CD45RA+ positively selected. These receptors originate from a woman in her 30s in good health.

V is TRBV9 and J is TRBJ2-3; 8 bases fit TRBD1. CDR1 SGDLS and CDR2 YYNGEE come from the germline V gene. The V gene end was trimmed by 0 bases and the J gene end by 5 bases; junction bases not matched to a gene: 8. The CDR3 is 16 amino acids. The CDR3 nucleotides read TGTGCCAGCAGCGTAGGCGGGCAGGGGGCCATAGATACGCAGTATTTT. Residues: CASSVGGQGAIDTQYF.

The chain recombines TRBV5-1 with TRBJ1-1, with a tentative D call TRBD1 (6 bases). CDR3 length: 16 residues. V was cut by 3 bases and J by 1 base, with 16 bases left in between. Germline CDR1 SGHRS, CDR2 YFSETQ. CDR3 coding DNA: TGCGCCAGCAGCTCGAAGAGGACGGACAGGAACACTGAAGCTTTCTTT. Translation: CASSSKRTDRNTEAFF.

With regard to this clone: Other nucleotide sequences in the sample specify the same CDR3. This chain uses TRBV7-9 with TRBJ1-2, with 8 bases identical to TRBD1. V gave up 5 bases and J gave up 4 bases; unmatched junction bases: 6. CDR3 length equals 14 residues. Germline V gene lookup returns CDR1 SEHNR and CDR2 FQNEAQ (reference sequence). CDR3 in DNA: TGTGCCAGCAGCCCGGACAGGGAGGGCTATGGCTACACCTTC. Protein product: CASSPDREGYGYTF.

The gene calls are TRBV14 and TRBJ1-3, with D possibly TRBD1 on 5 matching bases. This CDR3 has 15 amino acids. Germline CDR1 is SGHDN and CDR2 is FVKESK. Trimming shortened V by 4 bases and J by 0 bases, and 10 bases separated the two germline ends. The CDR3 sequence is CASSRDRTSGNTIYF. Written as DNA, the CDR3 is TGTGCCAGCAGCCGGGACCGGACCTCTGGAAACACCATATATTTT.

The genes are TRBV6-5 and TRBJ2-1; D might be TRBD1 or TRBD2, each matching 5 bases. The CDR3 spans 13 residues. Germline values: CDR1 MNHEY, CDR2 SVGAGI. V lost 8 bases, J lost 2 bases, and 10 bases lay in between. CDR3 nucleotides: TGTGCCAGCCAGACGGGACCCTACAATGAGCAGTTCTTC. It translates to CASQTGPYNEQFF.

The genes are TRBV6-5 and TRBJ2-7, with 7 bases fitting TRBD1. The V gene end was trimmed by 1 base and the J gene end by 2 bases; junction bases not matched to a gene: 5. The CDR3 extends over 15 amino acids. Germline V gene sequence: CDR1 MNHEY, CDR2 SVGAGI. The CDR3 region is CASSYLGQQTYEQYF. The CDR3 DNA reads as TGTGCCAGCAGTTACTTGGGACAGCAAACCTACGAGCAGTACTTC.

This clone was seen a single time. The V and J genes are TRBV19 and TRBJ2-3; D gene unclear. The CDR3 spans 11 residues. The V gene lost 6 bases and the J gene lost 4 bases, with 5 bases spanning the gap. CDR1 LNHDA and CDR2 SQIVND come from the germline V gene (reference sequence). The CDR3 region is CASRTADTQYF. DNA for the CDR3: TGTGCCAGTAGAACAGCAGATACGCAGTATTTT.

The chain uses TRBV6-6 and TRBJ2-7; possibly TRBD1 or TRBD2 for D (5 bases each). The ends were cut back, 8 bases at V and 4 bases at J, with 18 bases in the middle. CDR3 length equals 14 residues. Looked up from germline, CDR1 is MNHNY and CDR2 is SVGAGI (reference sequence). CDR3: CASRGPPPDYEQYF. CDR3 bases: TGTGCCAGCCGGGGACCGCCACCTGATTACGAGCAGTACTTC.

The rearrangement joins TRBV6-6 to TRBJ1-5; D unclear. The CDR3 totals 13 residues. Trimming left V 2 bases short and J 4 bases short, with 6 bases between. The V gene's germline CDR1 is MNHNY and CDR2 SVGAGI (reference sequence). DNA of the CDR3: TGTGCCAGCAGTTACGAGGGTAATCAGCCCCAGCATTTT. It encodes CASSYEGNQPQHF.

The chain uses TRBV28 and TRBJ2-3; D ambiguous. V lost 6 bases, J lost 2 bases, and 9 bases lay in between. Germline values: CDR1 MDHEN, CDR2 SYDVKM. This CDR3 contains 13 residues. DNA of the CDR3: TGTGCCAGCAGCCAATCCGCCACAGATACGCAGTATTTT. Protein product: CASSQSATDTQYF.

This rearrangement joins TRBV6-1 to TRBJ1-2; D perhaps matches TRBD1 (5 bases). CDR3 length: 14 amino acids. The V gene lost 1 base and the J gene lost 4 bases, with 10 bases spanning the gap. Per the germline V gene, CDR1 is MNHNS and CDR2 is SASEGT. The CDR3 DNA reads as TGTGCCAGCAGTGAAGTGACAGTTAGCTATGGCTACACCTTC. Its protein product is CASSEVTVSYGYTF.